One and the same sample provided the 32 T cell receptor beta chains below, sequenced in a study of early T cells in non-severe SARS-CoV-2 infection. TCRdb fed the 5' RACE reads into MiXCR, producing one record per CDR3 protein. The sample includes around 77,000 distinct CDR3 sequences, about 5% of them seen just once. Sequences were derived from whole blood, sampled at baseline. These receptors were collected from an adult who was a healthcare worker with PCR-confirmed SARS-CoV-2 infection or an uninfected control (not recorded which).

This chain uses TRBV28 with TRBJ2-7; D perhaps matches TRBD2 (6 bases). Germline lookup yields CDR1 MDHEN and CDR2 SYDVKM. Trimming removed 6 bases at V and 5 bases at J, with 14 bases between. The CDR3 is made up of 13 amino acids. CDR3 in DNA: TGTGCCAGCAGGGGGACTGGCGGGCACGAGCAGTACTTC. It is translated as CASRGTGGHEQYF.

This clonotype was detected many times. The chain has TRBV29-1 and TRBJ1-1, with unresolved D. Germline-derived CDR1 and CDR2 are SQVTM and ANQGSEA. This CDR3 comprises 13 residues. Deletions cut 2 bases from V and 0 bases from J, with 7 bases between. The CDR3 sequence is CSVERRLNTEAFF. CDR3 DNA: TGCAGCGTTGAACGGCGACTGAACACTGAAGCTTTCTTT.

Ten or more counts support this clonotype. The J gene is TRBJ1-3, the V gene TRBV30; D is undetermined. The germline V gene has CDR1 GTSNPN and CDR2 SVGIG (reference sequence). The V and J ends lost 4 bases and 0 bases respectively, with 13 bases between them. This CDR3 is 15 amino acids long. The CDR3 region is CAWTNGYSSGNTIYF. In nucleotides, the CDR3 is TGTGCCTGGACCAACGGATACAGCTCTGGAAACACCATATATTTT.

This clonotype was picked up many times. The chain employs TRBV6-1 and TRBJ2-3; D tentatively fits TRBD1 or TRBD2 (5 bases each). V lost 6 bases to trimming and J lost 2 bases, with 15 bases between them. The CDR3 has 15 amino acids. From germline, CDR1 is MNHNS and CDR2 SASEGT. The CDR3 DNA follows: TGTGCCAGCAGGAGCCAGGGACCGTACACAGATACGCAGTATTTT. Translating gives CASRSQGPYTDTQYF.

Only a few counts were recorded for this clonotype. The rearrangement joins TRBV20-1 to TRBJ1-3; D unclear. Germline V gene sequence: CDR1 DFQATT, CDR2 SNEGSKA (reference sequence). This CDR3 is 14 amino acids long. V shed 6 bases and J shed 3 bases, with 15 bases lying between them. The CDR3 spells CSADPGSYGNTIYF. The CDR3 DNA reads TGCAGTGCGGATCCGGGTTCGTATGGAAACACCATATATTTT.

This clonotype was observed many times. The chain couples TRBV27 to TRBJ2-7; D not certain. This CDR3 spans 18 amino acids. Trimming cost V 1 base and J 2 bases, with 21 bases left between them. In germline, CDR1 is MNHEY, CDR2 SMNVEV (reference sequence). DNA of the CDR3: TGTGCCAGCAGTTTATACCCTCCCGCCAGGCCGCCTACCTACGAGCAGTACTTC. Amino acids: CASSLYPPARPPTYEQYF.

This clonotype was counted between two and nine times. The J gene is TRBJ2-7, the V gene TRBV5-6; D gene ambiguous. Trimming took off 1 base at V and 0 bases at J, with 5 bases between the two ends. This CDR3 is 13 amino acids long. CDR1 is SGHDT and CDR2 is YYEEEE in the germline V gene. The CDR3 spells CASSLIRSYEQYF. The CDR3 nucleotides are TGTGCCAGCAGCTTGATCCGCTCCTACGAGCAGTACTTC.

This clonotype occurred many times. The rearrangement uses TRBV7-2 and TRBJ2-5, with a tentative D call TRBD2 (5 bases). Germline lookup yields CDR1 SGHTA and CDR2 FQGNSA. The CDR3 sequence is 16 residues long. V dropped 0 bases and J dropped 4 bases, with 15 bases sitting between them. The CDR3 DNA follows: TGTGCCAGCAGCTTAGCGGGAACGGGAAAGGGAGAGACCCAGTACTTC. As protein: CASSLAGTGKGETQYF.

There are a few counts of this clonotype. The chain carries TRBV6-5 and TRBJ2-5; maybe TRBD1 (6 bases). This CDR3 contains 16 residues. V was trimmed by 2 bases and J by 5 bases, leaving 18 bases between them. Germline lookup yields CDR1 MNHEY and CDR2 SVGAGI. The CDR3 loop reads CASSYLRDTAAETQYF. Here the CDR3 DNA reads TGTGCCAGCAGTTACCTCCGGGACACCGCCGCGGAGACCCAGTACTTC.

This clonotype was seen at least ten times. The rearrangement uses TRBV27 and TRBJ2-7; D call uncertain. Germline assignment: CDR1 MNHEY and CDR2 SMNVEV (reference sequence). The CDR3 runs 12 residues. The V end lost 4 bases, the J end lost 5 bases, and 9 bases lay between the germline ends. The CDR3 protein is CASSSVRNEQYF. The CDR3 coding sequence is TGTGCCAGCAGTTCGGTGCGGAACGAGCAGTACTTC.

V and J are TRBV7-8 and TRBJ2-7; D may be TRBD1 or TRBD2 (5 bases each). The CDR3 is 12 amino acids. In germline, CDR1 is SGHVS, CDR2 FQNEAQ. Trimming took 3 bases from V and 6 from J, leaving 9 bases between them. CDR3 sequence: CASSFRDGEQYF. CDR3 DNA: TGTGCCAGCAGCTTCAGGGACGGCGAGCAGTACTTC.

This clonotype was detected many times. The CDR3 is CAISATEPNTGELFF. The CDR3 DNA is TGTGCCATCAGTGCGACTGAACCGAACACCGGGGAGCTGTTTTTT. V is TRBV10-3 and J is TRBJ2-2; D is uncertain. The germline CDR1 and CDR2 sequences are ENHRY and SYGVKD. The germline V and J ends were trimmed by 4 bases and 0 bases, with 9 bases remaining between them. CDR3 length: 15 residues.

This clonotype was seen a few times. CDR3 DNA: TGTGCCAGCAGTGAATTAACAGGCGGAGAAAAACTGTTTTTT. The encoded protein is CASSELTGGEKLFF. This sequence joins TRBV6-1 and TRBJ1-4; a weak D match, TRBD1 (5 bases). Trimming pared 2 bases from V and 8 bases from J, leaving 12 bases between. In germline, CDR1 is MNHNS, CDR2 SASEGT. This CDR3 has 14 residues.

This clonotype was seen at least ten times. V usage is TRBV7-6 and J usage is TRBJ1-1; 8 bases align to TRBD1. Germline V gene sequence: CDR1 SGHVS, CDR2 FNYEAQ. J was trimmed by 0 bases and V by 5 bases; bases with no gene match: 8. The CDR3 totals 16 residues. The CDR3, as DNA: TGTGCCAGCAGCAAAATACAGGGGGTGATGAACACTGAAGCTTTCTTT. Translated: CASSKIQGVMNTEAFF.

This clonotype was detected a few times. The gene calls are TRBV19 and TRBJ2-7, with D possibly TRBD1 on 6 matching bases. The CDR3 consists of 15 residues. Trimming shortened V by 4 bases and J by 2 bases, and 15 bases separated the two germline ends. From germline, CDR1 is LNHDA and CDR2 SQIVND (reference sequence). CDR3 in amino acids: CASSTKQGTTYEQYF. The CDR3 DNA follows: TGTGCCAGTAGTACGAAACAGGGAACCACCTACGAGCAGTACTTC.

This clonotype was detected ten times or more. V gene TRBV11-3 combines with J gene TRBJ2-1, with a possible D match to TRBD1 (5 bases). The CDR3 loop spans 16 amino acids. With 3 bases removed from V and 3 bases from J, the gap between germline ends came to 15 bases. Germline V gives CDR1 SGHNT, CDR2 YENEEA. CDR3: CASSFYSGASYNEQFF. CDR3 in DNA: TGTGCCAGCAGCTTCTACAGTGGGGCCAGCTACAATGAGCAGTTCTTC.

The CDR3 nucleotides are TGTGCCAGCAGCAAAGAAGCCGGCACTCTCACAGATACGCAGTATTTT. Amino acids: CASSKEAGTLTDTQYF. The chain is built from TRBV7-9 and TRBJ2-3; no definite D call. Per germline, CDR1 SEHNR and CDR2 FQNEAQ (reference sequence). The CDR3 runs to 16 residues. Trimming took off 5 bases at V and 2 bases at J, with 17 bases between the two ends.

At least ten counts were recorded for this clonotype. The CDR3 loop reads CASSLATGSQLREQYF. The CDR3 nucleotides read TGTGCCAGCAGCTTGGCGACAGGGTCCCAACTACGCGAGCAGTACTTC. The rearrangement joins TRBV5-6 to TRBJ2-7; TRBD1 matches at 7 bases. The V and J ends lost 0 bases and 6 bases, in that order; junction bases with no gene match: 12. The CDR3 has 16 amino acids. Germline CDR1 SGHDT, CDR2 YYEEEE.

In its sample, this clonotype was seen many times. The J gene is TRBJ2-1, the V gene TRBV5-1; TRBD2 matches at 12 bases. CDR1 is SGHRS and CDR2 is YFSETQ in the germline V gene. The trim removed 3 bases at V and 14 bases at J, leaving 9 bases unmatched. The CDR3 runs 14 residues. The CDR3 region is CASSSPGLAGLEFF. In DNA form, the CDR3 reads TGCGCCAGCAGCTCCCCGGGACTAGCGGGCCTCGAGTTCTTC. Full variable domain (outside the CDR3, taken from reference TRBV5-1 and TRBJ2-1): KAGVTQTPRYLIKTRGQQVTLSCSPISGHRSVSWYQQTPGQGLQFLFEYFSETQRNKGNFPGRFSGRQFSNSRSEMNVSTLELGDSALYLCASSSPGLAGLEFFGPGTRLTVL.

This clonotype was picked up a small number of times. The chain is built from TRBV20-1 and TRBJ1-2; no clear D. V shed 2 bases and J shed 5 bases, with 6 bases lying between them. The CDR3 consists of 11 residues. Germline loops: CDR1 DFQATT, CDR2 SNEGSKA (reference sequence). The CDR3 is CSARKDYGYTF. In DNA form, the CDR3 reads TGCAGTGCTAGAAAGGATTATGGCTACACCTTC.

This clonotype was detected only a few times. The chain carries TRBV6-6 and TRBJ2-5, with D hard to call. CDR1 MNHNY and CDR2 SVGAGI come from the germline V gene (reference sequence). The V end lost 5 bases, the J end lost 5 bases, and 9 bases lay between the germline ends. The CDR3 covers 12 residues. The CDR3, as DNA: TGTGCCAGCAGTCAGTATACGGAGACCCAGTACTTC. Amino acids: CASSQYTETQYF.

This clonotype was detected many times. The chain is built from TRBV12-3 or TRBV12-4 and TRBJ2-1; 7 bases map to TRBD1. This CDR3 contains 16 residues. V was pared by 6 bases and J by 4 bases, with 12 bases of the junction left unmatched. CDR3 protein: CASRPVRDSGYNEQFF. The DNA for the CDR3 is TGTGCCAGCAGGCCAGTCCGGGACAGTGGGTACAATGAGCAGTTCTTC.

This clonotype was detected many times. The chain has TRBV15 and TRBJ2-2; D is uncertain. Germline-derived CDR1 and CDR2 are LNHNV and YYDKDF (reference sequence). The V end was cut by 0 bases, the J end by 7 bases, with 9 bases between. This CDR3 spans 14 amino acids. The CDR3 region has the DNA TGTGCCACCAGCAGAGATAGTGGAAACGGGGAGCTGTTTTTT. This codes for CATSRDSGNGELFF. The full variable domain, in which reference TRBV15 and TRBJ2-2 provide the parts outside the CDR3, is DAMVIQNPRYQVTQFGKPVTLSCSQTLNHNVMYWYQQKSSQAPKLLFHYYDKDFNNEADTPDNFQSRRPNTSFCFLDIRSPGLGDTAMYLCATSRDSGNGELFFGEGSRLTVL.

The V gene is TRBV6-6, the J gene TRBJ1-2; maybe TRBD1 (5 bases). Trimming removed 0 bases at V and 4 bases at J, with 9 bases between. Germline CDR1 MNHNY, CDR2 SVGAGI (reference sequence). CDR3 length: 14 residues. CDR3 sequence: CASSYSREGYGYTF. The CDR3 nucleotides are TGTGCCAGCAGTTACTCCAGGGAAGGCTATGGCTACACCTTC.

This clonotype showed up many times. V gene TRBV20-1 combines with J gene TRBJ2-7; D may be TRBD2 (5 bases). The CDR3 loop spans 13 amino acids. V gave up 6 bases and J gave up 0 bases, with 12 bases separating them. Germline CDR1 reads DFQATT; CDR2 reads SNEGSKA (reference sequence). The chain's CDR3 is CSAPGNYSYEQYF. CDR3 DNA: TGCAGTGCCCCGGGGAACTACTCCTACGAGCAGTACTTC.

V and J are TRBV4-1 and TRBJ1-5, with 7 bases matching TRBD1. V lost 0 bases, J lost 5 bases, and 10 bases stayed unmatched. The CDR3 covers 17 residues. The V gene's germline CDR1 is MGHRA and CDR2 YSYEKL. The CDR3 DNA reads as TGCGCCAGCAGCCAAGAAGAGTGGCAGGGGGAAGATCAGCCCCAGCATTTT. The encoded protein is CASSQEEWQGEDQPQHF.

This clonotype was recorded many times. The chain links TRBV18 to TRBJ1-5; possible D gene TRBD1, 5 bases. Trimming took 4 bases from V and 0 from J, leaving 7 bases between them. The CDR3 has 14 residues. Germline-derived CDR1 and CDR2 are KGHSH and LQKENI. The CDR3 reads CASSQGYSNQPQHF. The CDR3 region has the DNA TGTGCCAGCTCACAGGGGTATAGCAATCAGCCCCAGCATTTT.

Many counts were recorded for this clonotype. The chain employs TRBV10-3 and TRBJ2-7; 9 bases are a match to TRBD1. Germline V gives CDR1 ENHRY, CDR2 SYGVKD. The CDR3 has 12 amino acids. CDR3 region: CANGRDREEQYF. CDR3 coding DNA: TGTGCTAATGGTCGGGACAGGGAGGAGCAGTACTTC.

The rearrangement joins TRBV18 to TRBJ1-3; D is possibly TRBD1 (5 bases). Trimming removed 5 bases at V and 0 bases at J, with 20 bases between. Germline-derived CDR1 and CDR2 are KGHSH and LQKENI. The CDR3 totals 18 residues. The CDR3, as DNA: TGTGCCAGCTCATCCCTCACCGGGACCGAGAACTCTGGAAACACCATATATTTT. It encodes CASSSLTGTENSGNTIYF.

This clonotype showed up many times. V gene TRBV6-5 combines with J gene TRBJ2-7; D not certain. CDR1 and CDR2 from the germline V gene are MNHEY and SVGAGI. This CDR3 has 15 amino acids. Trimming cost V 5 bases and J 3 bases, with 17 bases left between them. The CDR3 loop reads CASSPGTRADYEQYF. CDR3 in DNA: TGTGCCAGCAGTCCCGGAACCCGGGCGGACTACGAGCAGTACTTC.

In this sample, this clonotype turned up many times. The chain has TRBV3-1 and TRBJ2-5; D is possibly TRBD2 (5 bases). Germline assignment: CDR1 LGHDT and CDR2 YNNKEL (reference sequence). V was clipped by 1 base and J by 3 bases, with 12 bases between them. This CDR3 has 15 amino acids. The CDR3 region is CASSQGTPTKETQYF. For the CDR3, the DNA is TGTGCCAGCAGCCAAGGGACTCCTACCAAAGAGACCCAGTACTTC.

Ten or more counts support this clonotype. The chain links TRBV20-1 to TRBJ2-7, with 7 bases aligning to TRBD2. This CDR3 has 13 residues. Losses at the gene ends were 7 bases for V and 6 bases for J; bases not matched to a gene: 12. Germline V gene lookup returns CDR1 DFQATT and CDR2 SNEGSKA (reference sequence). CDR3 in DNA: TGCAGTGTTCCGGCACTAGCGCCGGCCGAGCAGTACTTC. This encodes CSVPALAPAEQYF.